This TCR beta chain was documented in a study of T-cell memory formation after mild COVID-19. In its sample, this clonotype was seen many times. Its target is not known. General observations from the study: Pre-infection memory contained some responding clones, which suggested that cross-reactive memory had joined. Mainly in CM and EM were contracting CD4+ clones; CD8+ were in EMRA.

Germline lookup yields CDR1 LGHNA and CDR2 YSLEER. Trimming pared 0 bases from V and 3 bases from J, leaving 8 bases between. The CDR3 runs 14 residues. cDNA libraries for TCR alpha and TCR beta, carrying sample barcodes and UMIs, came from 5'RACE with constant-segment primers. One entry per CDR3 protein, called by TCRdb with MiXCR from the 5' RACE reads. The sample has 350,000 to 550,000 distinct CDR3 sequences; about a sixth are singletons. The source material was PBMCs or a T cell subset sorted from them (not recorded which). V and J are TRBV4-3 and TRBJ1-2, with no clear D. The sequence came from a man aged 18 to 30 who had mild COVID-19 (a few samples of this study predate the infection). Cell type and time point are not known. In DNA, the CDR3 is TGCGCCAGCAGCCAAGAAGCGGGGTACTATGGCTACACCTTC. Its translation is CASSQEAGYYGYTF.